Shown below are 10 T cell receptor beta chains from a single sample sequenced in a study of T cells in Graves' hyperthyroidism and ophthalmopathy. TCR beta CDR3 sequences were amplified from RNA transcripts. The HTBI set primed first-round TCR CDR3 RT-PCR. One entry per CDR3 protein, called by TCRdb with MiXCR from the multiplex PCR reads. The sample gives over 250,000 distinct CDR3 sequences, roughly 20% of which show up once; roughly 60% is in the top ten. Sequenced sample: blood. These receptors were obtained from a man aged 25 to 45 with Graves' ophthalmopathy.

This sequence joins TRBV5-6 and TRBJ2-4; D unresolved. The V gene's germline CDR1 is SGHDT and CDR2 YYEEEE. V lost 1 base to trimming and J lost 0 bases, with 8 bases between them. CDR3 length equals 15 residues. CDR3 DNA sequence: TGTGCCAGCAGCTTGCTCAGGTTAGCCAAAAACATTCAGTACTTC. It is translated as CASSLLRLAKNIQYF.

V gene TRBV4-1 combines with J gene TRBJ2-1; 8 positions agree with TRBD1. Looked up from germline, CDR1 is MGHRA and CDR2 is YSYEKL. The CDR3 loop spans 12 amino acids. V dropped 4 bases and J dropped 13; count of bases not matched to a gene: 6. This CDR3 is CASSPRTGRQFF. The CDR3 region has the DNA TGCGCCAGCAGCCCTCGGACAGGGCGCCAGTTCTTC.

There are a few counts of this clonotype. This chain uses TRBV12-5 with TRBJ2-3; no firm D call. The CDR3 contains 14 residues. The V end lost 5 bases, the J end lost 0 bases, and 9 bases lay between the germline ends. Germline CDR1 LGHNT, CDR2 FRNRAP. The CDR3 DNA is TGTGCTAGTGGTACCCGACCCAGCACAGATACGCAGTATTTT. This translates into CASGTRPSTDTQYF.

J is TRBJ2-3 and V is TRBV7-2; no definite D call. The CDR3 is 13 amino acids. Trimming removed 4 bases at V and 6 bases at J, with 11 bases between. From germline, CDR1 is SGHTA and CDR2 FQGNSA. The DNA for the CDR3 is TGTGCCAGCAGCTCCTACGGCATGGATACGCAGTATTTT. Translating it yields CASSSYGMDTQYF. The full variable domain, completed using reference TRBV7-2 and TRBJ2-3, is GAGVSQSPSNKVTEKGKDVELRCDPISGHTALYWYRQSLGQGLEFLIYFQGNSAPDKSGLPSDRFSAERTGGSVSTLTIQRTQQEDSAVYLCASSSYGMDTQYFGPGTRLTVL.

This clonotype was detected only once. In DNA form, the CDR3 reads TGTGCCAGCGCGGGACAGAACACTGAAGCTTTCTTT. Its protein product is CASAGQNTEAFF. The V call is TRBV28, the J call TRBJ1-1, with D perhaps matching TRBD1 (6 bases). V lost 8 bases and J 1 base, leaving 8 bases between the germline ends. The CDR3 has 12 amino acids. Germline V CDR1 and CDR2: MDHEN, SYDVKM.

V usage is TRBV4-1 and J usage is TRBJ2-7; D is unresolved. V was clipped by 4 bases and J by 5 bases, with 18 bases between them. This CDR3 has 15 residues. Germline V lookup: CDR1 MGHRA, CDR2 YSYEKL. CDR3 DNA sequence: TGCGCCAGCAGCCCCAGAGACACCCCCGACCACGAGCAGTACTTC. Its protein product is CASSPRDTPDHEQYF.

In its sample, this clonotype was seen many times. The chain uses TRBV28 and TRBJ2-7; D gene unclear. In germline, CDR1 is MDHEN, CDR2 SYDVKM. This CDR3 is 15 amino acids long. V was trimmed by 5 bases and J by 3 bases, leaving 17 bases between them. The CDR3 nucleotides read TGTGCCAGCAGTACCCCCCTGGAAAGAGACTACGAGCAGTACTTC. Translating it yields CASSTPLERDYEQYF.

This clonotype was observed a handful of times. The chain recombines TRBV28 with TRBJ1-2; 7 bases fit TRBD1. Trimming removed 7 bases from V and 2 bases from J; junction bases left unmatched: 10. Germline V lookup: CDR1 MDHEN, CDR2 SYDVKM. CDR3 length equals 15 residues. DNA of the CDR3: TGTGCCAGCATCCAGACGGGGGACAGCAACTATGGCTACACCTTC. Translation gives CASIQTGDSNYGYTF.

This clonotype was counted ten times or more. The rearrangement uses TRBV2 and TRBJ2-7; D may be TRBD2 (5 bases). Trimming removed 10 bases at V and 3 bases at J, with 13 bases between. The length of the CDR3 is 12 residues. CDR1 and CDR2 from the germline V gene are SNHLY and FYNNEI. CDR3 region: CATRGSLYEQYF. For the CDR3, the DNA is TGTGCCACACGGGGTAGCCTCTACGAGCAGTACTTC.

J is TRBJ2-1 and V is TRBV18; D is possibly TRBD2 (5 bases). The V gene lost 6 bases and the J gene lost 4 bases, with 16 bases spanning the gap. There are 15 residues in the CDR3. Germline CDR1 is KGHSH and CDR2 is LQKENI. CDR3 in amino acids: CASSPGIGSYNEQFF. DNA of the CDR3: TGTGCCAGCTCCCCCGGGATAGGAAGTTACAATGAGCAGTTCTTC.